What follows is one TCR beta chain and its context. Antigen: not known. Assay: immunoSEQ multiplex PCR; the TCRdb copy retains only in-frame clones and omits some. The top ten clones hold 0.35% to 0.45% of a sample with some 2.3 million clones, more than 80% of them seen once. These data originate in a study of shared clonotypes between healthy human individuals. Study-wide results and caveats: The study found 4.5% to 5% of naive CD4 clonotypes shared across several donors.

The germline V and J ends were trimmed by 8 bases and 7 bases, with 17 bases remaining between them. The CDR3 is made up of 13 amino acids. Germline V gives CDR1 MNHEY, CDR2 SVGAGI. The sample taken for sequencing was naive CD4+ T cells from PBMCs. Subset of the sample: CD45RA+ positively selected. This sequence was found in a man between 18 and 35 years old in good health. Some clones in this sample may be carry-over from other donors' samples. The gene calls are TRBV6-5 and TRBJ2-5; D call uncertain. CDR3 protein: CASRVVQSGTQYF. The CDR3 DNA reads as TGTGCCAGCCGGGTAGTCCAGTCGGGGACCCAGTACTTC.